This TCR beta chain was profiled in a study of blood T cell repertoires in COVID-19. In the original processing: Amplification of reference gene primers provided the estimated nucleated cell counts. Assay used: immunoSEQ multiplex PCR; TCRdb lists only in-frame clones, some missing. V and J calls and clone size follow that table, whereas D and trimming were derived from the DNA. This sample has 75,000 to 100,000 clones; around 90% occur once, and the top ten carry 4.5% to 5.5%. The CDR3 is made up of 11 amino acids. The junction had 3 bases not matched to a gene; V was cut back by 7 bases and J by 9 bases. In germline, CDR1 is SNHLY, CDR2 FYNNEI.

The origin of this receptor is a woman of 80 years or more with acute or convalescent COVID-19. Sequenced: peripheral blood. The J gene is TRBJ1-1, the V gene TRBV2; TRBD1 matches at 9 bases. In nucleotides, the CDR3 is TGTGCCAGCACTACAGGGGGCCAAGCTTTCTTT. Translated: CASTTGGQAFF.